Shown below are 4 T cell receptor beta chains from a single sample sequenced in a study of PD-L1 blockade in urothelial cancer. Repertoires were generated with immunoSEQ multiplex PCR, while TCRdb's copy carries only in-frame clones and drops some. The data show about 49,000 clones, 79% seen once. The time point here: pretreatment peripheral blood. The sequencing used PBMCs, collected around atezolizumab (anti-PD-L1) treatment. These TCRs come from a man between 65 and 85 years old with urothelial cancer.

The J gene is TRBJ1-2, the V gene TRBV21-1; TRBD1 is the table's D call, not checked against the DNA. TRBV21-1 constitutes a pseudogene. This CDR3 is 16 amino acids long. As DNA, the CDR3 is TGTGCCAGCAGCAACTTCGACAGGCCAACTAACTATGGCTACACCTTC. Translating it yields CASSNFDRPTNYGYTF.

The gene calls are TRBV6-4 and TRBJ1-2; TRBD1 agrees at 10 bases. The CDR3 length is 16 residues. V lost 4 bases, J lost 4 bases, and 9 bases stayed unmatched. Germline V gene lookup returns CDR1 MRHNA and CDR2 SNTAGT. DNA of the CDR3: TGTGCCAGCAGTGCCGAGCCCGGGACAGGGGTCTATGGCTACACCTTC. It specifies CASSAEPGTGVYGYTF.

Note on this clone: The sample has other DNA sequences that encode this CDR3 too. V and J are TRBV19 and TRBJ1-5, with unresolved D. Trimming took off 7 bases at V and 0 bases at J, with 7 bases between the two ends. Germline assignment: CDR1 LNHDA and CDR2 SQIVND (reference sequence). CDR3 length: 13 residues. CDR3 DNA: TGTGCCAGTACCTCGTATAGCAATCAGCCCCAGCATTTT. This encodes CASTSYSNQPQHF.

This clone has only one observation. This sequence joins TRBV7-2 and TRBJ2-7; the D gene is possibly TRBD2 (5 bases). This CDR3 is built from 16 residues. Per germline, CDR1 SGHTA and CDR2 FQGNSA. With 4 bases removed from V and 4 bases from J, the gap between germline ends came to 20 bases. CDR3 protein: CASSSGRPGRAYEQYF. The CDR3 nucleotides are TGTGCCAGCAGCTCAGGACGACCGGGAAGAGCATACGAGCAGTACTTC.